A selection of T cell receptor beta chains follows, all from one sample in a study of blood T cell repertoires in COVID-19. Sequencing was performed with immunoSEQ multiplex PCR; in TCRdb, only in-frame clones are kept and a portion is missing. The repertoire holds about 46,000 clones, with roughly 85% as singletons. The sample comprised peripheral blood. The source is a woman of 80 years or more with COVID-19, enrolled during active disease. The CDR3 runs from the conserved cysteine through the conserved F or W. D genes are given only for firm matches. Some rows have no size entry. The others give once, few or many, or a class for an expanded clone.

clone_size | d_call | j_call | v_call | cdr3_aa | cdr3_nt
once | . | TRBJ2-2 | TRBV18 | CASSPPDSLFGGGELFF | TGTGCCAGCTCACCACCGGATAGCCTCTTTGGTGGCGGGGAGCTGTTTTTT
. | . | TRBJ2-7 | TRBV7-9 | CASSFGQVYEQYF | TGTGCCAGCAGCTTTGGGCAAGTTTACGAGCAGTACTTC
. | . | TRBJ1-3 | TRBV5-5 | CASSLVLASSGNTIYF | TGTGCCAGCAGCTTGGTGCTGGCTTCCTCTGGAAACACCATATATTTT
. | TRBD2 | TRBJ2-1 | TRBV5-1 | CASSLDLGVGAGDEQFF | TGCGCCAGCAGCTTGGATCTCGGGGTGGGAGCGGGGGATGAGCAGTTCTTC
. | TRBD1 | TRBJ1-5 | TRBV23-1 | CARGSPPRTGEQPQHF | TGCGCCAGAGGGTCGCCCCCGAGGACAGGGGAACAGCCCCAGCATTTT
. | TRBD1 | TRBJ2-7 | TRBV6-5 | CASSYAGQGNYEQYF | TGTGCCAGCAGTTACGCCGGACAGGGTAACTACGAGCAGTACTTC
. | TRBD1 | TRBJ1-5 | TRBV28 | CASSLYRGQGEQPQHF | TGTGCCAGCAGTTTATACCGGGGACAGGGAGAGCAGCCCCAGCATTTT
. | TRBD2 | TRBJ2-3 | TRBV7-2 | CASSSDSGRALSTDTQYF | TGTGCCAGCAGCTCCGATAGCGGGAGGGCCCTCAGCACAGATACGCAGTATTTT
. | TRBD1 | TRBJ1-6 | TRBV6-6 | CASSARQGTYNSPLHF | TGTGCCAGCAGTGCTCGACAGGGAACCTATAATTCACCCCTCCACTTT
. | . | TRBJ1-2 | TRBV3-1/TRBV3-2 | CASSQGGRPSYGYTF | TGTGCCAGCAGCCAAGGTGGCAGGCCGAGCTATGGCTACACCTTC
. | . | TRBJ2-1 | TRBV7-2 | CASSLGLPDYNEQFF | TGTGCCAGCAGCTTAGGTCTGCCAGACTACAATGAGCAGTTCTTC
. | . | TRBJ2-3 | TRBV7-3 | CASSSTGEGDTQYF | TGTGCCAGCAGTTCGACAGGGGAGGGAGATACGCAGTATTTT
. | TRBD1 | TRBJ1-5 | TRBV5-1 | CASSRDRVNQPQHF | TGCGCCAGCAGCAGGGACAGGGTGAATCAGCCCCAGCATTTT
. | . | TRBJ2-4 | TRBV6-5 | CASREDVNIQYF | TGTGCCAGCAGGGAGGACGTAAACATTCAGTACTTC
. | TRBD1 | TRBJ2-1 | TRBV11-3 | CASSLYSGQGDYEQFF | TGTGCCAGCAGCTTATATTCCGGACAGGGTGATTATGAGCAGTTCTTC
. | . | TRBJ1-4 | TRBV28 | CASRGGGTNEKLFF | TGTGCCAGCAGGGGGGGAGGAACTAATGAAAAACTGTTTTTT
. | . | TRBJ1-1 | TRBV7-3 | CASSPSGTNTEAFF | TGTGCCAGCAGCCCTAGCGGGACAAACACTGAAGCTTTCTTT
. | . | TRBJ1-4 | TRBV11-2 | CASSSTRMGNEKLFF | TGTGCCAGCAGCTCCACGAGGATGGGTAATGAAAAACTGTTTTTT
. | TRBD1 | TRBJ2-5 | TRBV7-8 | CASTQLYTGAQETQYF | TGTGCCAGCACCCAACTCTATACAGGGGCCCAAGAGACCCAGTACTTC
once | TRBD2 | TRBJ2-2 | TRBV15 | CATSRDLAGGIGGELFF | TGTGCCACCAGCAGAGACCTAGCGGGAGGGATTGGCGGGGAGCTGTTTTTT
. | TRBD2 | TRBJ2-2 | TRBV24-1 | CATGTSGGDTGELFF | TGTGCCACCGGGACTAGCGGGGGGGACACCGGGGAGCTGTTTTTT
. | . | TRBJ2-3 | TRBV11-2 | CASSLLAYADTQYF | TGTGCCAGCAGCTTATTAGCCTACGCAGATACGCAGTATTTT
. | . | TRBJ1-1 | TRBV19 | CASSIDGGRVAEAFF | TGTGCCAGTAGTATAGACGGGGGGCGCGTCGCTGAAGCTTTCTTT
. | . | TRBJ2-2 | TRBV3-1/TRBV3-2 | CASSQGAPGELFF | TGTGCCAGCAGCCAGGGAGCACCCGGGGAGCTGTTTTTT
once | TRBD1 | TRBJ1-4 | TRBV25-1 | CASSEYGQAGADEKLFF | TGTGCCAGCAGTGAATATGGACAGGCCGGGGCGGACGAAAAACTGTTTTTT
once | . | TRBJ1-2 | TRBV12-3/TRBV12-4 | CASSLDGPGGYTF | TGTGCCAGCAGCCTGGACGGGCCGGGGGGCTACACCTTC
. | TRBD1 | TRBJ1-5 | TRBV5-4 | CASSPDRGRNQPQHF | TGTGCCAGCAGCCCCGACAGGGGACGGAATCAGCCCCAGCATTTT
. | TRBD1 | TRBJ1-2 | TRBV15 | CATSRDLSGTGGGYTF | TGTGCCACCAGCAGAGACTTAAGCGGGACAGGGGGTGGCTACACCTTC
. | TRBD2 | TRBJ2-5 | TRBV9 | CASSPRVTSETQYF | TGTGCCAGCAGCCCTAGGGTGACTAGCGAGACCCAGTACTTC
. | TRBD2 | TRBJ2-1 | TRBV18 | CASSPTTSLERFF | TGTGCCAGCTCACCAACGACTAGCCTGGAGCGGTTCTTC
. | . | TRBJ2-7 | TRBV6-5 | CASSRPGDLSYEQYF | TGTGCCAGCAGCCGCCCAGGGGATTTATCCTACGAGCAGTACTTC
. | TRBD2 | TRBJ2-3 | TRBV7-8 | CASSDPGLAGLDTQYF | TGTGCCAGCAGCGACCCGGGACTAGCGGGACTAGATACGCAGTATTTT
. | TRBD1 | TRBJ1-4 | TRBV7-2 | CASSPRQGSWTNEKLFF | TGTGCCAGCAGCCCCAGACAGGGCTCCTGGACTAATGAAAAACTGTTTTTT
. | TRBD1 | TRBJ2-4 | TRBV3-1/TRBV3-2 | CASSAQHRTGHLNIQYF | TGTGCCAGCAGCGCACAACACCGGACAGGGCACCTAAACATTCAGTACTTC
. | TRBD1 | TRBJ1-2 | TRBV29-1 | CSVEPQGMNGYTF | TGCAGCGTTGAGCCACAGGGGATGAATGGCTACACCTTC
few | . | TRBJ2-7 | TRBV29-1 | CSVRHNGGKSFYEQYF | TGCAGCGTCCGACACAATGGAGGTAAATCGTTCTACGAGCAGTACTTC